The 30 T cell receptor beta chains below come from one sample, sequenced in a study of shared clonotypes between healthy human individuals. CD45RO-negative, CCR7-positively selected cells formed the naive CD8 fraction, excluding terminally differentiated effector memory CD45RA+ cells. Sequenced by immunoSEQ multiplex PCR; TCRdb stores in-frame clones only, minus some. The repertoire has around 1,900,000 clones, about 93% of them found once; the top ten carry about 1.7%. The sequencing input was naive CD8+ T cells from PBMCs. These receptors all come from a man aged 18 to 29 in good health. Some clones in this sample may be carry-over from other donors' samples.

This chain connects TRBV4-1 to TRBJ2-7; D call uncertain. The CDR3 totals 15 residues. With 1 base removed from V and 3 bases from J, the gap between germline ends came to 13 bases. Germline lookup yields CDR1 MGHRA and CDR2 YSYEKL. In DNA, the CDR3 is TGCGCCAGCAGCCAAGTCCAAAACGGAGACTACGAGCAGTACTTC. This sequence encodes CASSQVQNGDYEQYF.

The chain recombines TRBV7-9 with TRBJ2-1, with TRBD1 matching 9 bases. Trimming at V came to 5 bases and at J to 7 bases, leaving 6 bases not matched to a gene. Germline values: CDR1 SEHNR, CDR2 FQNEAQ (reference sequence). This CDR3 region has 14 residues. The CDR3 bases are TGTGCCAGCAGCCTCCCCGGGACAGGGAATGAGCAGTTCTTC. The encoded protein is CASSLPGTGNEQFF. The entire variable domain, with the rest obtained from reference TRBV7-9 and TRBJ2-1, is as follows: DTGVSQNPRHKITKRGQNVTFRCDPISEHNRLYWYRQTLGQGPEFLTYFQNEAQLEKSRLLSDRFSAERPKGSFSTLEIQRTEQGDSAMYLCASSLPGTGNEQFFGPGTRLTVL.

The chain employs TRBV30 and TRBJ2-3; D is undetermined. This CDR3 comprises 13 residues. Germline V lookup: CDR1 GTSNPN, CDR2 SVGIG (reference sequence). V lost 0 bases, J lost 5 bases, and 9 bases lay in between. The CDR3 DNA sequence: TGTGCCTGGAGTGTTATGGTTATAGATACGCAGTATTTT. This sequence encodes CAWSVMVIDTQYF.

The genes are TRBV28 and TRBJ1-1; TRBD1 matches at 7 bases. The germline CDR1 and CDR2 sequences are MDHEN and SYDVKM. The junction had 11 bases not matched to a gene; V was cut back by 10 bases and J by 0 bases. The length of the CDR3 is 15 residues. The CDR3, as DNA: TGTGCCACCCAGGGACCGGACAGGCTGAACACTGAAGCTTTCTTT. Protein product: CATQGPDRLNTEAFF.

The CDR3 sequence: CAILPTGLSPIPYNEQFF. The CDR3 bases are TGTGCCATCCTTCCAACTGGACTAAGCCCGATTCCCTACAATGAGCAGTTCTTC. The chain employs TRBV28 and TRBJ2-1; maybe TRBD2 (6 bases). The CDR3 runs 18 residues. Germline loops: CDR1 MDHEN, CDR2 SYDVKM. V lost 10 bases and J lost 2, with 27 bases in between.

The chain joins TRBV10-2 to TRBJ2-7; unclear D gene. The V end was cut by 6 bases, the J end by 6 bases, with 12 bases between. Germline assignment: CDR1 WSHSY and CDR2 SAAADI. CDR3 size: 12 residues. The CDR3 here is CASSGEGFEQYF. The CDR3, as DNA: TGCGCCAGCAGCGGCGAAGGGTTCGAGCAGTACTTC.

On this clone itself: The sample holds other DNA sequences that translate to the same CDR3. The chain recombines TRBV4-1 with TRBJ2-1; D might be TRBD2 (6 bases). The CDR3 consists of 14 residues. Germline V gene sequence: CDR1 MGHRA, CDR2 YSYEKL. The V gene lost 1 base and the J gene lost 4 bases, with 8 bases spanning the gap. DNA of the CDR3: TGCGCCAGCAGCCAAGCGGGAGTTTACAATGAGCAGTTCTTC. As protein: CASSQAGVYNEQFF.

The chain carries TRBV10-3 and TRBJ2-7; TRBD2 matches 16 bases. Looked up from germline, CDR1 is ENHRY and CDR2 is SYGVKD. This CDR3 has 17 amino acids. V lost 7 bases and J lost 0; bases outside the gene matches: 6. Here the CDR3 DNA reads TGTGCCATCAATACGGGACTAGCGGGAGGGTCCTCCTACGAGCAGTACTTC. Residues: CAINTGLAGGSSYEQYF.

V is TRBV5-5 and J is TRBJ2-2, with D unresolved. Trimming removed 4 bases from V and 5 bases from J, with 9 bases in between. From germline, CDR1 is SGHKS and CDR2 YYEKEE (reference sequence). The CDR3 runs to 13 residues. The CDR3 sequence is CASSGIRTGELFF. For the CDR3, the DNA is TGTGCCAGCAGCGGAATCAGGACCGGGGAGCTGTTTTTT.

The genes are TRBV27 and TRBJ2-3; D not resolved. This CDR3 has 14 residues. CDR1 and CDR2 (germline): MNHEY, SMNVEV (reference sequence). V lost 4 bases, J lost 3 bases, and 11 bases lay in between. CDR3 region: CASSSESETDTQYF. CDR3 nucleotide sequence: TGTGCCAGCAGTTCTGAGTCTGAGACAGATACGCAGTATTTT.

The rearrangement links TRBV4-2 to TRBJ2-2; D is possibly TRBD2 (5 bases). This CDR3 has 14 amino acids. Germline V gene sequence: CDR1 LGHNA, CDR2 YNFKEQ. V lost 4 bases to trimming and J lost 0 bases, with 6 bases between them. DNA for the CDR3: TGTGCCAGCAGCCTACTAGCGAACACCGGGGAGCTGTTTTTT. Protein: CASSLLANTGELFF.

This rearrangement joins TRBV28 to TRBJ1-1; D is ambiguous. This CDR3 region has 14 residues. V shed 2 bases and J shed 3 bases, with 10 bases lying between them. In germline, CDR1 is MDHEN, CDR2 SYDVKM. CDR3 sequence: CASSLPGVHTEAFF. CDR3 DNA sequence: TGTGCCAGCAGTTTACCCGGGGTCCACACTGAAGCTTTCTTT.

The chain employs TRBV2 and TRBJ2-7; D gene ambiguous. V lost 6 bases, J lost 3 bases, and 12 bases lay in between. The germline CDR1 and CDR2 sequences are SNHLY and FYNNEI. CDR3 length: 13 residues. The chain's CDR3 is CASSPDTGYEQYF. CDR3 bases: TGTGCCAGCAGCCCAGACACGGGCTACGAGCAGTACTTC.

V is TRBV5-1 and J is TRBJ2-2, with no clear D. CDR3 length: 15 residues. CDR1 is SGHRS, CDR2 YFSETQ, per germline. Trimming cost V 4 bases and J 2 bases, with 12 bases left between them. The CDR3, as DNA: TGCGCCAGCAGCCCCCGATGGCCCAACACCGGGGAGCTGTTTTTT. It encodes CASSPRWPNTGELFF.

V usage is TRBV25-1 and J usage is TRBJ2-5, with 7 bases that match TRBD2. The end of the DNA aligns better with TRBJ2-7, so the J call may be wrong. There are 14 residues in the CDR3. Germline V gene lookup returns CDR1 MGHDK and CDR2 SYGVNS. CDR3 sequence (DNA): TGTGCCAGCAGTGCACTAGCGTGGACCTACGAGCAGTACTTC. The encoded protein is CASSALAWTYEQYF.

This clone has only one observation. In DNA, the CDR3 is TGCGCCAGCAGCCAAGATCGGCGCGGGAGGGACACCGGGGAGCTGTTTTTT. Protein: CASSQDRRGRDTGELFF. V usage is TRBV4-1 and J usage is TRBJ2-2; 9 bases match TRBD2. Looked up from germline, CDR1 is MGHRA and CDR2 is YSYEKL. The ends lost 0 bases at V and 3 bases at J; junction bases unmatched: 5. This CDR3 region has 17 residues.

The genes are TRBV7-8 and TRBJ2-7; 9 nucleotides align to TRBD1. The CDR3 contains 13 residues. Germline CDR1 is SGHVS and CDR2 is FQNEAQ. Trimming cost V 7 bases and J 2 bases; bases outside gene matches: 3. The CDR3 nucleotides are TGTGCCAGCACCCGACAGGGGGCCTACGAGCAGTACTTC. As protein: CASTRQGAYEQYF.

The CDR3 nucleotides read TGTGCCAGCAGTTTATCCGGGACTAGCGGCCGGTACGAGCAGTACTTC. Translating gives CASSLSGTSGRYEQYF. The chain couples TRBV27 to TRBJ2-7; TRBD2 matches 11 bases. Germline CDR1 reads MNHEY; CDR2 reads SMNVEV (reference sequence). J lost 4 bases, V lost 0 bases, and 5 bases had no gene match. The CDR3 totals 16 residues.

The rearrangement links TRBV5-1 to TRBJ1-1, with D maybe TRBD1 (6 bases). The CDR3 runs to 15 residues. Germline V lookup: CDR1 SGHRS, CDR2 YFSETQ. Trimming took 0 bases from V and 4 from J, leaving 13 bases between them. The CDR3 is CASSLEGGWGTEAFF. The CDR3 DNA reads as TGCGCCAGCAGCTTGGAAGGGGGATGGGGCACTGAAGCTTTCTTT.

The CDR3 region is CAISAPGQGYTEAFF. CDR3 in DNA: TGTGCCATCAGTGCCCCGGGACAGGGTTATACTGAAGCTTTCTTT. The chain uses TRBV10-3 and TRBJ1-1, with TRBD1 identical over 9 bases. Germline CDR1 ENHRY, CDR2 SYGVKD. CDR3 length: 15 amino acids. V dropped 4 bases and J dropped 5; count of bases not matched to a gene: 8.

V gene TRBV27 combines with J gene TRBJ2-1; the D gene is possibly TRBD1 (6 bases). Germline V gene lookup returns CDR1 MNHEY and CDR2 SMNVEV (reference sequence). V shed 8 bases and J shed 4 bases, with 12 bases lying between them. CDR3 length: 13 amino acids. Written as DNA, the CDR3 is TGTGCCAGCGGAGAAGGACAGTACAATGAGCAGTTCTTC. Encoded protein: CASGEGQYNEQFF.

The chain joins TRBV13 to TRBJ2-5; D possibly matches TRBD1 or TRBD2 (6 bases each). Germline-derived CDR1 and CDR2 are PRHDT and FYEKMQ (reference sequence). The CDR3 covers 16 residues. V was trimmed by 5 bases and J by 4 bases, leaving 20 bases between them. CDR3 sequence (DNA): TGTGCCAGCAGCCCCACCTCGTTAAGGGGGGTAGAGACCCAGTACTTC. Its protein is CASSPTSLRGVETQYF.

V is TRBV29-1 and J is TRBJ1-6; maybe TRBD1 (6 bases). CDR1 and CDR2 from the germline V gene are SQVTM and ANQGSEA. This CDR3 has 11 residues. V lost 6 bases and J lost 14, with 14 bases in between. The CDR3 sequence is CSVRTAHSLHF. Here the CDR3 DNA reads TGCAGCGTACGGACAGCCCACTCCCTCCACTTT.

The chain combines TRBV27 with TRBJ1-2; weak D call: TRBD1 (5 bases). Germline V gene lookup returns CDR1 MNHEY and CDR2 SMNVEV (reference sequence). With 8 bases removed from V and 4 bases from J, the gap between germline ends came to 11 bases. This CDR3 contains 12 residues. CDR3 in amino acids: CASWEDTYGYTF. The DNA for the CDR3 is TGTGCCAGCTGGGAGGACACCTATGGCTACACCTTC.

The chain couples TRBV18 to TRBJ2-1; no reliable D call. Germline lookup yields CDR1 KGHSH and CDR2 LQKENI. Trimming took off 3 bases at V and 8 bases at J, with 5 bases between the two ends. CDR3 size: 11 residues. CDR3 residues: CASSPSDEQFF. CDR3 sequence (DNA): TGTGCCAGCTCACCTTCGGATGAGCAGTTCTTC.

The chain joins TRBV5-5 to TRBJ2-7, with 9 bases that match TRBD1. This CDR3 comprises 15 residues. V was pared by 4 bases and J by 5 bases, with 10 bases of the junction left unmatched. The germline CDR1 and CDR2 sequences are SGHKS and YYEKEE (reference sequence). This chain's CDR3 is CASSANSGTGNEQYF. For the CDR3, the DNA is TGTGCCAGCAGCGCAAATTCCGGGACAGGGAACGAGCAGTACTTC.

A note on this clone: Other DNA variants within this sample encode the same CDR3. The chain is built from TRBV5-4 and TRBJ2-7; TRBD1 matches at 7 bases. Trimming at V came to 4 bases and at J to 2 bases, leaving 3 bases not matched to a gene. The CDR3 consists of 13 residues. Germline CDR1 and CDR2: SGHNT and YYREEE (reference sequence). As DNA, the CDR3 is TGTGCCAGCAGCCGGGGACAGACCTACGAGCAGTACTTC. Translated, it gives CASSRGQTYEQYF. The variable domain in full, with the rest retrieved from reference TRBV5-4 and TRBJ2-7, is ETGVTQSPTHLIKTRGQQVTLRCSSQSGHNTVSWYQQALGQGPQFIFQYYREEENGRGNFPPRFSGLQFPNYSSELNVNALELDDSALYLCASSRGQTYEQYFGPGTRLTVT.

The genes are TRBV27 and TRBJ1-2; the D gene is possibly TRBD1 (6 bases). Germline CDR1 reads MNHEY; CDR2 reads SMNVEV (reference sequence). The CDR3 runs to 14 residues. The V and J ends lost 4 bases and 5 bases respectively, with 14 bases between them. The CDR3 bases are TGTGCCAGCAGTTCGACAGGTTTCCTTTATGGCTACACCTTC. This translates into CASSSTGFLYGYTF.

The CDR3 loop reads CAAGGPYEQYF. Here the CDR3 DNA reads TGTGCCGCGGGCGGCCCCTACGAGCAGTACTTC. The genes are TRBV27 and TRBJ2-7; tentative D call: TRBD2 (5 bases). This CDR3 has 11 residues. V lost 11 bases, J lost 2 bases, and 10 bases lay in between. CDR1 is MNHEY, CDR2 SMNVEV, per germline (reference sequence).

The rearrangement joins TRBV7-9 to TRBJ1-2; TRBD1 matches 7 bases. V was pared by 5 bases and J by 4 bases, with 10 bases of the junction left unmatched. Germline V gene sequence: CDR1 SEHNR, CDR2 FQNEAQ (reference sequence). CDR3 length: 15 residues. The DNA for the CDR3 is TGTGCCAGCAGCAACGACAGGGTGTACCTCTATGGCTACACCTTC. Translated: CASSNDRVYLYGYTF.